This T cell receptor beta chain is from a study of T-cell reconstitution after alpha-beta-depleted transplantation in children. Construction of the TCRbeta library involved unique molecular identifiers. TCRdb reprocessed the PCR reads with MiXCR, giving one entry per CDR3 protein. The data hold hundreds of thousands of distinct CDR3 sequences, with approximately 15% observed a single time. Germline V gene sequence: CDR1 SGHRS, CDR2 YFSETQ. V gave up 3 bases and J gave up 2 bases; unmatched junction bases: 5. CDR3 length: 15 residues. In this sample, this clonotype turned up a few times. The clonotype was recovered from a human donor who donated a stem cell graft to a child with acute myeloid leukemia. The V and J genes are TRBV5-1 and TRBJ2-3; TRBD2 matches at 8 bases. The sample here was PBMCs from the stem cell graft donor, taken from the stem cell graft. The CDR3 sequence is CASSYTSGLTDTQYF. CDR3 coding DNA: TGCGCCAGCAGCTATACTAGCGGACTCACAGATACGCAGTATTTT.